The T cell receptor beta chain under discussion was sequenced for a study of T cell responses to AZD1222 COVID-19 vaccine. Across the whole study: Whether given at about 4 or about 12 weeks, second doses were pooled. Points from the study as a whole: With two AZD1222 doses given, Spike-specific TCR breadth and depth both rose.

CDR1 is MDHEN, CDR2 SYDVKM, per germline. This CDR3 comprises 15 residues. The V end lost 2 bases, the J end lost 7 bases, and 15 bases lay between the germline ends. Here immunoSEQ multiplex PCR was the method, and the copy in TCRdb shows in-frame clones only, minus some. The table lists roughly 130,000 clones, just under 95% of them singletons. A note on this clone: The antigen is undetermined.

The chain combines TRBV28 with TRBJ1-5; D unclear. Sequenced material: peripheral blood, taken on day 0 of AZD1222 vaccination. This sequence originates from an adult in good health. For the CDR3, the DNA is TGTGCCAGCAGTTTACCACCCGGGATGGGACAGCCCCAGCATTTT. Translating gives CASSLPPGMGQPQHF.